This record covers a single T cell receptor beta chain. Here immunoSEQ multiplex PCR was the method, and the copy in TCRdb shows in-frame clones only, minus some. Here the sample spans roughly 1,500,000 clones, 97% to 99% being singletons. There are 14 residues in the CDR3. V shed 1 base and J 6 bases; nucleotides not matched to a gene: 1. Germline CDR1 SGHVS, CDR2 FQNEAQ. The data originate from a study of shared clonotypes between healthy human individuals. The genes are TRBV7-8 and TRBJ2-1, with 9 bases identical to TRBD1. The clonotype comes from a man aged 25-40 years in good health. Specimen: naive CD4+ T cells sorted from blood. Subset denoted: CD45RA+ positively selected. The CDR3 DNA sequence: TGTGCCAGCAGCTTAGGGGACAGGGTCAATGAGCAGTTCTTC. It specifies CASSLGDRVNEQFF.